This TCR beta chain originates from a study of CD8 T cells in ankylosing spondylitis. The authors made TCR beta libraries by quantitative 5'-RACE with molecular barcodes. TCRdb re-derived calls from the 5' RACE reads in MiXCR, one entry per CDR3 protein. This sample has about 220,000 distinct CDR3 sequences, with 10% to 13% found just once. This clonotype was counted a single time. The antigen remains unidentified. From germline, CDR1 is MNHNS and CDR2 SASEGT. V lost 5 bases and J 4 bases, leaving 23 bases between the germline ends. The CDR3 is made up of 17 amino acids. Overall study findings and caveats: A TCR beta motif made of eight highly homologous variants seemed typical of ankylosing spondylitis blood.

The gene calls are TRBV6-1 and TRBJ1-2, with D perhaps TRBD1 (5 bases). Sample: blood, either unsorted or a sorted T cell fraction (not recorded which). The receptor's source is a male donor with ankylosing spondylitis or in good health (not recorded which). The CDR3 loop is CASSHGDARISSYGYTF. The CDR3 coding sequence is TGTGCCAGCAGTCATGGGGACGCGAGGATCTCTAGCTATGGCTACACCTTC.